This T cell receptor beta chain came from a study of T-cell reconstitution after alpha-beta-depleted transplantation in children. Whole-study findings and limits: Reported findings indicate that, about two months after transplant, alpha-beta T cells came from several hundred expanded clones, which were derived from non-depleted graft cells. High day-60 TCRbeta diversity in some patients came from surviving recipient T cells and thymic progenitors.

Details on this clonotype: Its antigen is still unknown.

Unique molecular identifiers were incorporated during preparation of the TCRbeta library. A single record per CDR3 protein comes from TCRdb applying MiXCR to the PCR reads. This sample has 200,000 to 250,000 distinct CDR3 sequences; about 11% occur once, and the top ten carry 28%. This CDR3 region has 14 residues. CDR1 is ENHRY and CDR2 is SYGVKD in the germline V gene. The ends were cut back, 8 bases at V and 5 bases at J, with 15 bases in the middle. This TCR came from a child in the first two years of life with acute myeloid leukemia, due to receive a stem cell transplant. The sample in question was PBMCs, obtained before TCRalphabeta/CD19-depleted stem cell transplant. The V and J genes are TRBV10-3 and TRBJ1-4; tentatively, D is TRBD1 (5 bases). The CDR3 DNA sequence: TGTGCCATCCAAAGACAGCGCCAAAATGAAAAACTGTTTTTT. Amino acids: CAIQRQRQNEKLFF.